What follows are 18 T cell receptor beta chains derived from one specimen sequenced in a study of blood T cell repertoires in COVID-19. Profiled with immunoSEQ multiplex PCR; TCRdb holds only in-frame clones, not every one. The sample consists of hundreds of thousands of clones, around 85% of them appearing once. What was sequenced was peripheral blood. Receptor source: an elderly woman with acute or convalescent COVID-19.

The genes are TRBV5-1 and TRBJ1-5; TRBD1 matches at 12 bases. V shed 3 bases, J shed 0 bases, and the junction held 7 bases outside the gene matches. This CDR3 has 18 residues. CDR1 is SGHRS and CDR2 is YFSETQ in the germline V gene. The CDR3 coding sequence is TGCGCCAGCAGCTCCGGGACAGGGGGCTTCTATAGCAATCAGCCCCAGCATTTT. Its protein product is CASSSGTGGFYSNQPQHF.

The CDR3 loop is CASKIGEKLFF. The CDR3 DNA sequence: TGTGCCAGCAAGATCGGGGAAAAACTGTTTTTT. V is TRBV21-1 and J is TRBJ1-4. TRBV21-1 constitutes a pseudogene. CDR3 size: 11 residues.

The V call is TRBV11-3, the J call TRBJ1-6; D is uncertain. Per germline, CDR1 SGHNT and CDR2 YENEEA. V was clipped by 0 bases and J by 8 bases, with 5 bases between them. CDR3 size: 13 residues. CDR3 coding DNA: TGTGCCAGCAGCTTAGATCGAGATTCACCCCTCCACTTT. Translated: CASSLDRDSPLHF.

V is TRBV4-1 and J is TRBJ2-3; the match to TRBD1 covers 10 bases. V was clipped by 5 bases and J by 7 bases; unmatched bases: 9. The CDR3 totals 15 residues. Germline CDR1 and CDR2: MGHRA and YSYEKL. In DNA form, the CDR3 reads TGCGCCAGCAGCAAGTACCGGGACAGGGGTTATACGCAGTATTTT. Translating it yields CASSKYRDRGYTQYF.

The chain combines TRBV6-2 or TRBV6-3 with TRBJ2-3, with 7 bases lining up with TRBD1. Unmatched junction bases numbered 9, after V lost 0 bases and J lost 9 bases. CDR1 and CDR2 from the germline V gene are MNHEY and SVGEGT. This CDR3 is built from 15 residues. Here the CDR3 reads CASSYSTTGPGTQYF. The CDR3 DNA reads as TGTGCCAGCAGTTACTCTACGACAGGGCCGGGGACGCAGTATTTT.

The genes are TRBV5-1 and TRBJ2-1; 13 bases are shared with TRBD2. There are 19 residues in the CDR3. After removal of 1 base from V and 0 bases from J, the junction contained 7 bases not matched to a gene. The germline CDR1 and CDR2 sequences are SGHRS and YFSETQ. CDR3 sequence (DNA): TGCGCCAGCAGCTTGACTAGCGGGAGGGTCAGGAGCTCCTACAATGAGCAGTTCTTC. Protein sequence: CASSLTSGRVRSSYNEQFF. The full variable domain, with the rest looked up from reference TRBV5-1 and TRBJ2-1, is KAGVTQTPRYLIKTRGQQVTLSCSPISGHRSVSWYQQTPGQGLQFLFEYFSETQRNKGNFPGRFSGRQFSNSRSEMNVSTLELGDSALYLCASSLTSGRVRSSYNEQFFGPGTRLTVL.

The chain employs TRBV3-1 (or the pseudogene TRBV3-2) and TRBJ2-7; TRBD1 is a possible D gene (6 bases). CDR3 length equals 13 residues. V was clipped by 3 bases and J by 4 bases, with 10 bases between them. Germline V gene lookup returns CDR1 LGHDT and CDR2 YNNKEL (reference sequence). The CDR3 sequence: CASSHRGGYEQYF. Written as DNA, the CDR3 is TGTGCCAGCAGCCACAGGGGCGGTTACGAGCAGTACTTC.

V usage is TRBV11-3 and J usage is TRBJ2-1; D may be TRBD2 (5 bases). The V end lost 5 bases, the J end lost 6 bases, and 11 bases lay between the germline ends. The CDR3 contains 13 residues. CDR1 is SGHNT and CDR2 is YENEEA in the germline V gene. As DNA, the CDR3 is TGTGCCAGCAGCACCGAACTAGGCAATGAGCAGTTCTTC. The encoded protein is CASSTELGNEQFF.

V usage is TRBV28 and J usage is TRBJ2-2; TRBD2 matches 7 bases. Losses at the gene ends were 6 bases for V and 3 bases for J; bases not matched to a gene: 13. There are 17 residues in the CDR3. Germline V CDR1 and CDR2: MDHEN, SYDVKM. The CDR3 here is CASRQFSLGRDTGELFF. The DNA of the CDR3 is TGTGCCAGCAGACAGTTTAGTCTGGGGAGGGACACCGGGGAGCTGTTTTTT.

This clone has more than one count but fewer than ten. The J gene is TRBJ2-7, the V gene TRBV28; D not resolved. The V end lost 6 bases, the J end lost 2 bases, and 11 bases lay between the germline ends. The V gene's germline CDR1 is MDHEN and CDR2 SYDVKM. This CDR3 is built from 13 residues. CDR3 region: CASRRSRAYEQYF. In DNA, the CDR3 is TGTGCCAGCAGGCGAAGTCGGGCCTACGAGCAGTACTTC.

This clone showed up just once. The chain employs TRBV6-5 and TRBJ2-4; no firm D call. This CDR3 is 15 amino acids long. Germline CDR1 and CDR2: MNHEY and SVGAGI. V gave up 6 bases and J gave up 1 base, with 13 bases separating them. The CDR3 loop is CASSRSTRAKNIQYF. CDR3 DNA sequence: TGTGCCAGCAGCCGATCAACGAGGGCCAAAAACATTCAGTACTTC.

The chain employs TRBV15 and TRBJ1-2; D possibly corresponds to TRBD1 (6 bases). With 8 bases removed from V and 4 bases from J, the gap between germline ends came to 14 bases. The CDR3 contains 13 residues. The V gene's germline CDR1 is LNHNV and CDR2 YYDKDF (reference sequence). CDR3 sequence reads: CATSPGTSYGYTF. The CDR3, as DNA: TGTGCCACCTCCCCCGGGACAAGCTATGGCTACACCTTC. The whole variable domain, remainder taken from reference TRBV15 and TRBJ1-2, is DAMVIQNPRYQVTQFGKPVTLSCSQTLNHNVMYWYQQKSSQAPKLLFHYYDKDFNNEADTPDNFQSRRPNTSFCFLDIRSPGLGDTAMYLCATSPGTSYGYTFGSGTRLTVV.

This sequence joins TRBV5-6 and TRBJ2-5, with 9 bases lining up with TRBD1. The length of the CDR3 is 15 residues. After removal of 4 bases from V and 5 bases from J, the junction contained 9 bases not matched to a gene. The germline CDR1 and CDR2 sequences are SGHDT and YYEEEE. In DNA form, the CDR3 reads TGTGCCAGCAGCCTTGAGGGACAGGGAGGGGAGACCCAGTACTTC. This gives the protein CASSLEGQGGETQYF. Looking up the rest from reference TRBV5-6 and TRBJ2-5 gives the full variable domain: DAGVTQSPTHLIKTRGQQVTLRCSPKSGHDTVSWYQQALGQGPQFIFQYYEEEERQRGNFPDRFSGHQFPNYSSELNVNALLLGDSALYLCASSLEGQGGETQYFGPGTRLLVL.

CDR3 nucleotide sequence: TGTGCCAGCAGCACCGGGACAGGAGGTTACGAGCAGTACTTC. Amino acids: CASSTGTGGYEQYF. The chain uses TRBV7-9 and TRBJ2-7; TRBD1 aligns across 8 bases. This CDR3 is 14 amino acids long. V lost 5 bases, J lost 4 bases, and 7 bases stayed unmatched. Germline V gene data show CDR1 as SEHNR and CDR2 as FQNEAQ (reference sequence).

V gene TRBV6-5 combines with J gene TRBJ2-1; 7 bases are a match to TRBD2. This CDR3 comprises 14 residues. The V gene's germline CDR1 is MNHEY and CDR2 SVGAGI. V was pared by 4 bases and J by 8 bases, with 8 bases of the junction left unmatched. CDR3 amino acids: CASSSSGTSHEQFF. The CDR3 nucleotides are TGTGCCAGCAGTTCTAGCGGAACCAGTCATGAGCAGTTCTTC.

The chain joins TRBV28 to TRBJ2-1, with 8 positions matching TRBD2. Germline values: CDR1 MDHEN, CDR2 SYDVKM. Trimming at V came to 6 bases and at J to 10 bases, leaving 14 bases not matched to a gene. CDR3 size: 15 residues. The CDR3 bases are TGTGCCAGCAGACCGGGACTAGGCGGTGTAGGCGAGCAGTTCTTC. Translation: CASRPGLGGVGEQFF.

The genes are TRBV6-4 and TRBJ2-2; the D gene is possibly TRBD2 (5 bases). The length of the CDR3 is 13 residues. Trimming stripped 6 bases from V and 7 bases from J, with 12 bases between. CDR1 MRHNA and CDR2 SNTAGT come from the germline V gene. The CDR3 DNA follows: TGTGCCAGCAGGCCGGACTCCCACGGGGAGCTGTTTTTT. Its translation is CASRPDSHGELFF.

This chain connects TRBV7-9 to TRBJ1-6, with D perhaps matching TRBD1 (5 bases). CDR3 size: 13 residues. V was pared by 4 bases and J by 8 bases, with 9 bases between. Germline V gene lookup returns CDR1 SEHNR and CDR2 FQNEAQ (reference sequence). CDR3 sequence (DNA): TGTGCCAGCAGCTCAGACAGCTATTCACCCCTCCACTTT. Translation: CASSSDSYSPLHF.